Presented here are 10 T cell receptor beta chains from one specimen sequenced in a study of cytomegalovirus exposure and HLA in healthy donors. This table comes from immunoSEQ multiplex PCR, and its TCRdb copy is limited to in-frame clones, with some not included. This sample has roughly 250,000 clones, with around 87% found just once. The sequenced sample consisted of PBMCs. The receptor source for this set is a woman aged 30 to 39 in good health and CMV-seropositive.

V and J are TRBV7-9 and TRBJ2-3; 10 bases map to TRBD1. The CDR3 consists of 16 residues. Germline-derived CDR1 and CDR2 are SEHNR and FQNEAQ (reference sequence). The J segment lost 0 bases and the V segment lost 5 bases, leaving 5 bases of the junction unmatched. The CDR3 region is CASSRDRGPSTDTQYF. CDR3 nucleotide sequence: TGTGCCAGCAGCCGAGACAGGGGGCCCAGCACAGATACGCAGTATTTT.

The V gene is TRBV5-6, the J gene TRBJ2-7; 8 nucleotides line up with TRBD2. The germline gives CDR1 SGHDT, CDR2 YYEEEE. CDR3 length: 15 residues. V shed 0 bases, J shed 2 bases, and the junction held 4 bases outside the gene matches. CDR3 in DNA: TGTGCCAGCAGCTTGGTATCGGGAGGGCCCTACGAGCAGTACTTC. This translates into CASSLVSGGPYEQYF.

This clone appeared a few times. The J gene is TRBJ2-7, the V gene TRBV2; a weak D match, TRBD2 (5 bases). Per germline, CDR1 SNHLY and CDR2 FYNNEI. V shed 3 bases and J shed 7 bases, with 16 bases lying between them. The CDR3 totals 14 residues. In DNA form, the CDR3 reads TGTGCCAGCAGTGATCGAGGGCCTGGGCGTGAGCAGTACTTC. Its protein is CASSDRGPGREQYF.

The chain has TRBV11-3 and TRBJ2-3; TRBD2 matches at 11 bases. CDR3 length equals 16 residues. Unmatched junction bases numbered 4, after V lost 1 base and J lost 4 bases. CDR1 SGHNT and CDR2 YENEEA come from the germline V gene. Here the CDR3 DNA reads TGTGCCAGCAGCTTAGCAGGGACTAGCGGCGCAGATACGCAGTATTTT. As protein: CASSLAGTSGADTQYF.

V and J are TRBV28 and TRBJ2-7; a weak D match, TRBD2 (6 bases). V was shortened by 4 bases and J by 5 bases, with 21 bases between the two germline ends. Germline V gives CDR1 MDHEN, CDR2 SYDVKM. This CDR3 comprises 16 residues. The DNA of the CDR3 is TGTGCCAGCAGTTATCCGGTTTGGGGCAGGGAGGACGAGCAGTACTTC. Its protein product is CASSYPVWGREDEQYF.

This chain uses TRBV27 with TRBJ1-5, with TRBD1 identical over 9 bases. The CDR3 is 17 amino acids. Looked up from germline, CDR1 is MNHEY and CDR2 is SMNVEV (reference sequence). V shed 5 bases, J shed 5 bases, and the junction held 13 bases outside the gene matches. Here the CDR3 reads CASSRTGGDFSHQPQHF. CDR3 nucleotides: TGTGCCAGCAGTCGTACAGGGGGCGATTTCTCGCATCAGCCCCAGCATTTT.

The chain uses TRBV7-8 and TRBJ1-1, with 10 bases matching TRBD1. With 6 bases clipped from V and 1 base from J, the junction kept 5 bases outside the gene matches. The CDR3 length is 15 residues. Germline CDR1 and CDR2: SGHVS and FQNEAQ. In DNA form, the CDR3 reads TGTGCCAGCAGACAACGGACAGGGGGGAACACTGAAGCTTTCTTT. This sequence encodes CASRQRTGGNTEAFF.

This chain connects TRBV7-6 to TRBJ1-2, with D maybe TRBD1 (5 bases). Trimming removed 1 base from V and 3 bases from J, with 6 bases in between. This CDR3 contains 13 residues. Per the germline V gene, CDR1 is SGHVS and CDR2 is FNYEAQ. The CDR3 DNA is TGTGCCAGCAGCTTAGGCAGGGACTATGGCTACACCTTC. It encodes CASSLGRDYGYTF.

The V gene is TRBV18, the J gene TRBJ1-1; D possibly corresponds to TRBD1 (5 bases). Looked up from germline, CDR1 is KGHSH and CDR2 is LQKENI. The CDR3 is 13 amino acids. Trimming removed 7 bases from V and 1 base from J, with 10 bases in between. The CDR3 region has the DNA TGTGCCAGCTACCAACAGGAGAACACTGAAGCTTTCTTT. Protein product: CASYQQENTEAFF.

CDR3 loop: CASSGGSRESSYEQYF. CDR3 nucleotides: TGTGCCAGCAGCGGCGGTTCCAGGGAAAGCTCCTACGAGCAGTACTTC. V is TRBV5-4 and J is TRBJ2-7; D may be TRBD1 (5 bases). Per germline, CDR1 SGHNT and CDR2 YYREEE (reference sequence). Trimming removed 4 bases at V and 0 bases at J, with 17 bases between. The CDR3 loop spans 16 amino acids. Full variable domain (outside the CDR3, taken from reference TRBV5-4 and TRBJ2-7): ETGVTQSPTHLIKTRGQQVTLRCSSQSGHNTVSWYQQALGQGPQFIFQYYREEENGRGNFPPRFSGLQFPNYSSELNVNALELDDSALYLCASSGGSRESSYEQYFGPGTRLTVT.